Shown below are 30 T cell receptor beta chains from a single sample sequenced in a study of vaccination effects on CD4 cells after COVID-19 (dated by TCRdb to 2021 to 2024). To identify antigen-specific CD4+ T cell clonotypes by their expansion, the ViraFEST assay first stimulated PBMC with viral peptide pools and then applied TCR sequencing. After 10 days of culture, CD4+ T cells were isolated with the EasySep CD4+ T cell isolation kit. None of the healthy vaccine recipients had a prior SARS-CoV-2 infection, which was confirmed by nucleocapsid antibody tests that came back negative both before and after vaccination. What these receptors recognize is not known. Library construction relied on the immunoSEQ multiplex PCR assay. TCRdb stores this immuneACCESS table with in-frame sequences only. Part of the clones is absent; in the studies checked, under half of the shortfall reflects unresolved V genes, and no reason is known for the rest. This sample lists about 55,000 clones; about two thirds were detected once. 15% to 20% of the sample goes to the ten largest clones.

Sequencing used CD4+ T cells from PBMCs cultured with SARS-CoV-2 spike peptides, obtained before COVID-19 vaccination. The sample's cell subset or site, from its label and the paper: SARS-CoV-2 spike overlapping peptide pool stimulation. All receptors come from a human donor who received a COVID-19 vaccine.

The V gene is TRBV5-1, the J gene TRBJ2-1, with 11 positions matching TRBD2. Germline V CDR1 and CDR2: SGHRS, YFSETQ. The trim removed 1 base at V and 10 bases at J, leaving 10 bases unmatched. The CDR3 covers 16 residues. The CDR3 DNA is TGCGCCAGCAGCTTGTCCCCGGCTAGCGGGAGGCGAGAGCAGTTCTTC. Translated: CASSLSPASGRREQFF.

This clone was seen a few times. The chain carries TRBV2 and TRBJ2-3; TRBD1 aligns across 8 bases. Germline lookup yields CDR1 SNHLY and CDR2 FYNNEI. V trimming: 3 bases; J trimming: 8 bases; junction bases outside the gene matches: 7. The CDR3 contains 14 residues. The CDR3 DNA sequence: TGTGCCAGCAGTGATGGACAGGGTTTTGTTACGCAGTATTTT. It encodes CASSDGQGFVTQYF.

This clone appeared a single time. This chain connects TRBV12-3 or TRBV12-4 to TRBJ1-6; D not certain. This CDR3 region has 13 residues. The V and J ends lost 2 bases and 10 bases respectively, with 9 bases between them. The DNA for the CDR3 is TGTGCCAGCAGTTTAATGGAGGGATCACCCCTCCACTTT. This codes for CASSLMEGSPLHF.

The rearrangement links TRBV30 to TRBJ1-1; D gene uncertain. Trimming removed 3 bases at V and 2 bases at J, with 10 bases between. The CDR3 is 13 amino acids. Per germline, CDR1 GTSNPN and CDR2 SVGIG (reference sequence). DNA for the CDR3: TGTGCCTGGAGATCCGGACCCAACACTGAAGCTTTCTTT. Translation gives CAWRSGPNTEAFF.

The rearrangement links TRBV3-1 (or the pseudogene TRBV3-2) to TRBJ1-1, with 7 nucleotides matching TRBD1. V shed 3 bases and J 4 bases; nucleotides not matched to a gene: 5. Germline V CDR1 and CDR2: LGHDT, YNNKEL (reference sequence). The CDR3 contains 14 residues. The CDR3 sequence is CASSQHRGGTEAFF. CDR3 coding DNA: TGTGCCAGCAGCCAGCACAGGGGTGGCACTGAAGCTTTCTTT.

The chain carries TRBV5-1 and TRBJ2-7; D is possibly TRBD1 (5 bases). Trimming took off 0 bases at V and 2 bases at J, with 9 bases between the two ends. This CDR3 region has 14 residues. CDR1 and CDR2 from the germline V gene are SGHRS and YFSETQ. As DNA, the CDR3 is TGCGCCAGCAGCTTGGGACAGCTAGCCTACGAGCAGTACTTC. It codes for CASSLGQLAYEQYF.

This clone was found a few times. The chain couples TRBV3-1 (or the pseudogene TRBV3-2) to TRBJ1-2, with a possible D match to TRBD1 (5 bases). Germline V gene lookup returns CDR1 LGHDT and CDR2 YNNKEL (reference sequence). This CDR3 has 13 residues. Between the trimmed V and J ends, which lost 4 bases and 7 bases, there was a span of 13 bases. CDR3 DNA: TGTGCCAGCAGCCCAATCCTGGGGGGTGGCTACACCTTC. This sequence encodes CASSPILGGGYTF.

The chain employs TRBV28 and TRBJ1-3; the D is unclear. The CDR3 length is 14 residues. V lost 2 bases, J lost 4 bases, and 9 bases lay in between. Germline V gene lookup returns CDR1 MDHEN and CDR2 SYDVKM. The CDR3 reads CASSLRSSGNTIYF. Written as DNA, the CDR3 is TGTGCCAGCAGTTTAAGGTCTTCGGGAAACACCATATATTTT. The complete variable domain, with remaining parts taken from reference TRBV28 and TRBJ1-3, reads DVKVTQSSRYLVKRTGEKVFLECVQDMDHENMFWYRQDPGLGLRLIYFSYDVKMKEKGDIPEGYSVSREKKERFSLILESASTNQTSMYLCASSLRSSGNTIYFGEGSWLTVV.

The chain links TRBV3-1 (or the pseudogene TRBV3-2) to TRBJ2-5; D may be TRBD1 (6 bases). The CDR3 runs 13 residues. Germline CDR1 reads LGHDT; CDR2 reads YNNKEL (reference sequence). Between the trimmed V and J ends, which lost 3 bases and 5 bases, there was a span of 10 bases. CDR3 amino acids: CASSQAGEETQYF. The CDR3 DNA reads as TGTGCCAGCAGCCAGGCAGGGGAGGAGACCCAGTACTTC.

The rearrangement uses TRBV6-5 and TRBJ1-4, with 11 bases that match TRBD1. Germline-derived CDR1 and CDR2 are MNHEY and SVGAGI. The J segment lost 6 bases and the V segment lost 6 bases, leaving 6 bases of the junction unmatched. This CDR3 contains 15 residues. The CDR3 is CASRPDRGRDEKLFF. The CDR3 bases are TGTGCCAGCAGACCGGACAGGGGGCGCGATGAAAAACTGTTTTTT.

V and J are TRBV6-2 or TRBV6-3 and TRBJ2-3; 14 bases line up with TRBD2. Germline CDR1 is MNHEY and CDR2 is SVGEGT. Trimming cost V 2 bases and J 0 bases; bases outside gene matches: 4. The CDR3 contains 18 residues. CDR3 sequence (DNA): TGTGCCAGCAGTTACGGGACTAGCGGGAGTTGGAGCACAGATACGCAGTATTTT. It is translated as CASSYGTSGSWSTDTQYF.

V is TRBV2 and J is TRBJ2-7; 8 bases map to TRBD1. CDR3 length equals 12 residues. J lost 6 bases, V lost 6 bases, and 4 bases had no gene match. The germline V gene encodes CDR1 SNHLY and CDR2 FYNNEI. The DNA of the CDR3 is TGTGCCAGCAGCCTCAGGGGGCGCGAGCAGTACTTC. Translated: CASSLRGREQYF.

In DNA form, the CDR3 reads TGTGCCAGCAGCCACCCGCGAGGGCAGTTCTACGAGCAGTACTTC. It yields the protein CASSHPRGQFYEQYF. The chain joins TRBV7-9 to TRBJ2-7, with a tentative D call TRBD2 (5 bases). V lost 5 bases and J lost 3, with 17 bases in between. The CDR3 has 15 residues. Per the germline V gene, CDR1 is SEHNR and CDR2 is FQNEAQ (reference sequence).

This clone is a singleton in its sample. The V and J genes are TRBV6-1 and TRBJ2-7; TRBD1 agrees at 10 bases. The CDR3 totals 16 residues. Germline assignment: CDR1 MNHNS and CDR2 SASEGT. The junction had 5 bases not matched to a gene; V was cut back by 1 base and J by 2 bases. The CDR3 DNA sequence: TGTGCCAGCAGTGAAGTTTGGGGACAGGGGACCTACGAGCAGTACTTC. Its protein is CASSEVWGQGTYEQYF.

The V call is TRBV6-6, the J call TRBJ2-7; D is possibly TRBD1 (6 bases). Trimming removed 0 bases from V and 3 bases from J, with 12 bases in between. From germline, CDR1 is MNHNY and CDR2 SVGAGI (reference sequence). The CDR3 totals 15 residues. CDR3 in DNA: TGTGCCAGCAGTTACTCGGGGGCCCGGGGCTACGAGCAGTACTTC. Its translation: CASSYSGARGYEQYF.

This CDR3 is CASSSGGSGNTIYF. The CDR3, as DNA: TGTGCCAGCAGTTCAGGGGGCTCTGGAAACACCATATATTTT. This chain joins TRBV7-2 and TRBJ1-3; 7 nucleotides line up with TRBD1. Looked up from germline, CDR1 is SGHTA and CDR2 is FQGNSA. The CDR3 sequence is 14 residues long. The V gene end was trimmed by 6 bases and the J gene end by 0 bases; junction bases not matched to a gene: 2.

The chain has TRBV30 and TRBJ1-6; 8 positions agree with TRBD1. The CDR3 totals 13 residues. Germline lookup yields CDR1 GTSNPN and CDR2 SVGIG (reference sequence). V lost 7 bases, J lost 8 bases, and 7 bases stayed unmatched. CDR3 in DNA: TGTGCCTTTTCCGGGACAGGTCATTCACCCCTCCACTTT. Translation: CAFSGTGHSPLHF.

J is TRBJ2-1 and V is TRBV4-1; D uncertain. This CDR3 contains 11 residues. Germline CDR1 and CDR2: MGHRA and YSYEKL. Deletions cut 6 bases from V and 3 bases from J, with 3 bases between. DNA of the CDR3: TGCGCCAGCAGACACTACAATGAGCAGTTCTTC. Translation: CASRHYNEQFF.

This chain connects TRBV3-1 (or the pseudogene TRBV3-2) to TRBJ1-1; D may be TRBD1 (6 bases). This CDR3 region has 13 residues. Germline loops: CDR1 LGHDT, CDR2 YNNKEL (reference sequence). Trimming took off 1 base at V and 4 bases at J, with 7 bases between the two ends. The CDR3 DNA follows: TGTGCCAGCAGCCAAGCGGGGGCCACTGAAGCTTTCTTT. Its protein product is CASSQAGATEAFF.

The chain is built from TRBV27 and TRBJ1-6; 9 bases line up with TRBD1. V gave up 6 bases and J gave up 8 bases; unmatched junction bases: 5. Germline lookup yields CDR1 MNHEY and CDR2 SMNVEV (reference sequence). This CDR3 is built from 14 residues. CDR3 nucleotide sequence: TGTGCCAGCAGCATCCGGGACAGGGATTCACCCCTCCACTTT. Its translation is CASSIRDRDSPLHF.

Comment on this clone: Within the sample, other DNA sequences also encode this same CDR3. The chain has TRBV12-3 or TRBV12-4 and TRBJ2-3; D gene unclear. This CDR3 contains 11 residues. Trimming left V 2 bases short and J 5 bases short, with 2 bases between. The CDR3 region is CASSLRDTQYF. The CDR3 coding sequence is TGTGCCAGCAGTTTAAGAGATACGCAGTATTTT.

The chain links TRBV7-9 to TRBJ2-3; no clear D gene. CDR1 and CDR2 from the germline V gene are SEHNR and FQNEAQ (reference sequence). V was shortened by 5 bases and J by 3 bases, with 3 bases between the two germline ends. The CDR3 is 11 residues long. The CDR3 DNA follows: TGTGCCAGCAGCCCTACAGATACGCAGTATTTT. Translating it yields CASSPTDTQYF.

This clone came up a few times. The rearrangement joins TRBV4-3 to TRBJ1-3; D is unclear. Germline CDR1 is LGHNA and CDR2 is YSLEER. The CDR3 runs 14 residues. The V end was cut by 0 bases, the J end by 0 bases, with 3 bases between. As DNA, the CDR3 is TGCGCCAGCAGCCAAGAAAGCTCTGGAAACACCATATATTTT. Protein product: CASSQESSGNTIYF.

The chain has TRBV30 and TRBJ2-3, with 7 bases identical to TRBD1. The V and J ends lost 2 bases and 1 base, in that order; junction bases with no gene match: 6. The CDR3 covers 15 residues. Looked up from germline, CDR1 is GTSNPN and CDR2 is SVGIG (reference sequence). The CDR3 sequence: CAWSSTGVGTDTQYF. The CDR3 DNA reads as TGTGCCTGGAGTTCAACAGGGGTCGGCACAGATACGCAGTATTTT.

This chain uses TRBV6-5 with TRBJ2-7; TRBD2 matches at 8 bases. The CDR3 contains 15 residues. V shed 0 bases, J shed 4 bases, and the junction held 5 bases outside the gene matches. The V gene's germline CDR1 is MNHEY and CDR2 SVGAGI. CDR3 residues: CASSYSVSGGYEQYF. In nucleotides, the CDR3 is TGTGCCAGCAGTTACTCGGTTTCGGGAGGGTACGAGCAGTACTTC.

The J gene is TRBJ2-3, the V gene TRBV7-9; D unclear. The CDR3 has 12 residues. Trimming removed 1 base from V and 7 bases from J, with 6 bases in between. Germline lookup yields CDR1 SEHNR and CDR2 FQNEAQ (reference sequence). The CDR3: CASSLVFHTQYF. The CDR3 bases are TGTGCCAGCAGCTTAGTTTTCCATACGCAGTATTTT.

This clone was seen once. The chain is built from TRBV6-5 and TRBJ1-1; possible D gene TRBD1, 5 bases. The CDR3 is 14 residues long. V was cut by 5 bases and J by 5 bases, with 15 bases left in between. The V gene's germline CDR1 is MNHEY and CDR2 SVGAGI. The CDR3 region has the DNA TGTGCCAGCAGTCAAAATGGGGGAACTACTGAAGCTTTCTTT. It encodes CASSQNGGTTEAFF.

The chain carries TRBV28 and TRBJ2-1; no reliable D call. Trimming shortened V by 4 bases and J by 5 bases, and 3 bases separated the two germline ends. The CDR3 has 11 amino acids. Germline V gene sequence: CDR1 MDHEN, CDR2 SYDVKM. The CDR3: CASSSDNEQFF. The CDR3 DNA reads as TGTGCCAGCAGTTCAGACAATGAGCAGTTCTTC.

V gene TRBV6-6 combines with J gene TRBJ1-4; D is ambiguous. V shed 5 bases and J shed 0 bases, with 7 bases lying between them. The CDR3 extends over 14 amino acids. Looked up from germline, CDR1 is MNHNY and CDR2 is SVGAGI (reference sequence). The CDR3 DNA reads as TGTGCCAGCAGTCGAGAGGCAACTAATGAAAAACTGTTTTTT. This sequence encodes CASSREATNEKLFF.

This clone has just a few counts. This chain connects TRBV15 to TRBJ1-1; TRBD1 aligns across 8 bases. J lost 1 base, V lost 4 bases, and 2 bases had no gene match. The CDR3 covers 14 residues. From germline, CDR1 is LNHNV and CDR2 YYDKDF (reference sequence). The chain's CDR3 is CATSIGTGNTEAFF. Here the CDR3 DNA reads TGTGCCACCAGCATCGGGACAGGGAACACTGAAGCTTTCTTT. Together with reference TRBV15 and TRBJ1-1, the CDR3 gives the full variable domain: DAMVIQNPRYQVTQFGKPVTLSCSQTLNHNVMYWYQQKSSQAPKLLFHYYDKDFNNEADTPDNFQSRRPNTSFCFLDIRSPGLGDTAMYLCATSIGTGNTEAFFGQGTRLTVV.